The rows below give T cell receptor beta chains drawn from one sample of a study of blood T cell repertoires in COVID-19. Sequencing was performed with immunoSEQ multiplex PCR; in TCRdb, only in-frame clones are kept and a portion is missing. The sample holds around 170,000 clones, around 80% seen once. The specimen was peripheral blood. The origin of the receptors is a man in his 70s with active or convalescent COVID-19. Both conserved end residues are trimmed from each CDR3.

CDR3: ASSPTADTQY
V: TRBV9

CDR3: ASSLGRATDTQY
V: TRBV5-6

CDR3: ASSPLGRGTEAF
V: TRBV5-1

CDR3: ASSQDPRDRGTGTEAF
V: TRBV4-1

CDR3: ATTDGNQPQH
V: TRBV18

CDR3: ASGLTANYGYT
V: TRBV2

CDR3: ASRGQRSYGYT
V: TRBV2

CDR3: ASSPSRIGGEAF
V: TRBV7-9

CDR3: ASSQEYTGIYEQY
V: TRBV3-1/TRBV3-2

CDR3: ATSGGLYIGANVLT
V: TRBV15

CDR3: ASSTQGAGTGELF
V: TRBV18

CDR3: ASSSTGVGYT
V: TRBV5-4

CDR3: ASSLIRTRPGGTDTQY
V: TRBV27

CDR3: ASSRGASGINEQF
V: TRBV4-1

CDR3: ASSYSISAGYEQY
V: TRBV6-2/TRBV6-3

CDR3: ASSLNSGLLSYEQY
V: TRBV7-9

CDR3: ASSLDRVGTEAF
V: TRBV4-2

CDR3: ASSDSSVPNYGYT
V: TRBV6-4

CDR3: ASSSQGGGYT
V: TRBV2

CDR3: ASSPRLAGKETQY
V: TRBV4-1

CDR3: ASSLTPSAYYNEQF
V: TRBV7-9

CDR3: ASSVEGINTGELF
V: TRBV9

CDR3: ASSPDRGGYGYT
V: TRBV18

CDR3: ASSFEPGQGYGYT
V: TRBV11-2

CDR3: SGSDGEGTEAF
V: TRBV29-1

CDR3: ASSNRDSYGYT
V: TRBV19

CDR3: ASSSPGYQETQY
V: TRBV7-6

CDR3: ASSFREFETQY
V: TRBV27

CDR3: ASSSLEDDDTQY
V: TRBV9

CDR3: ASSQETGGYYGYT
V: TRBV4-3

CDR3: ASSLVARTGGQETQY
V: TRBV5-1

CDR3: ASSSKQGATEAF
V: TRBV7-9

CDR3: ASSRGLAGDTDTQY
V: TRBV10-2

CDR3: ASSPQTGGYT
V: TRBV14

CDR3: ASSHLSSTGLRSQPQH
V: TRBV23-1

CDR3: ASRYDRASSYEQY
V: TRBV2

CDR3: ASSQGLAGANADTQY
V: TRBV23-1

CDR3: ASSYDGQGHSPLH
V: TRBV6-6

CDR3: ATQRGGRNEQF
V: TRBV28

CDR3: ASSLEAGGYGYT
V: TRBV5-1

CDR3: ASSPIQAGGPDSGNTIY
V: TRBV18

CDR3: ASSETSGGNTGELF
V: TRBV18

CDR3: ASSSGSSSYNSPLH
V: TRBV7-2

CDR3: ASIQRRFTEAF
V: TRBV12-3/TRBV12-4

CDR3: ASSSGQRPYSPLH
V: TRBV7-2

CDR3: ASSGGGYTVPYEQY
V: TRBV5-5

CDR3: ASSQGQGSNTGELF
V: TRBV18

CDR3: ASTRDPGTSPLH
V: TRBV19

CDR3: ASSLRAANTQY
V: TRBV5-4

CDR3: ASSTGTGAGANVLT
V: TRBV7-2

CDR3: ASSGDRVGDGYT
V: TRBV13

CDR3: ASRREGNSPLH
V: TRBV2

CDR3: AWSDNPDRFLVNTIY
V: TRBV30

CDR3: ASRRTSGGAYGERETQY
V: TRBV27

CDR3: ASSHDRDRGGEKLF
V: TRBV3-1/TRBV3-2

CDR3: ASYPSGRANTGELF
V: TRBV3-1/TRBV3-2